This T cell receptor (beta chain) was documented in a study of blood T cell repertoires in COVID-19. The repertoire was sequenced with immunoSEQ multiplex PCR; TCRdb's copy has only in-frame clones and lacks some. Of about 230,000 clones listed, roughly 88% are singletons. The sequencing sample was made of PBMCs or T cells enriched from blood (not recorded which). The source is a woman aged 40 to 50 with acute COVID-19.

The CDR3 protein is CASSVVGGGAGEQFF. CDR3 nucleotides: TGTGCCAGCAGCGTAGTCGGCGGGGGGGCAGGTGAGCAGTTCTTC. The chain carries TRBV9 and TRBJ2-1; 9 bases align to TRBD2. The germline V gene encodes CDR1 SGDLS and CDR2 YYNGEE. The V and J ends lost 0 bases and 9 bases, in that order; junction bases with no gene match: 7. This CDR3 has 15 amino acids.